A selection of T cell receptor beta chains follows, all from one sample in a study of T cell repertoires in cytomegalovirus infection. Each CDR3 protein is one row after TCRdb ran MiXCR on the reads. The top ten clones hold roughly 10% of a sample with 450,000 to 600,000 distinct CDR3 sequences, about 11% of them seen once. Input material: PBMCs. The receptors shown here come from a human donor in good health (CMV status not recorded). Some clones in this sample may be carry-over from other donors' samples. Each CDR3 is given with its conserved first and last residue. A D gene is named only where the DNA matches it firmly. Size values are once, few and many counts, or a class for expanded clones, and some rows have none.

v_gene: TRBV29-1; j_gene: TRBJ1-2; abundance: NA; d_gene: NA; CDR3nt: TGCAGCGTGGGCGCAGGGCGGCGTCCAAATGGCTACACCTTC; CDR3aa: CSVGAGRRPNGYTF
v_gene: TRBV3-1; j_gene: TRBJ2-1; abundance: NA; d_gene: NA; CDR3nt: TGTGCCAGCAGCCAATGGGTTGGTAGCGGAGTCTACAATGAGCAGTTCTTC; CDR3aa: CASSQWVGSGVYNEQFF
v_gene: TRBV29-1; j_gene: TRBJ1-4; abundance: NA; d_gene: NA; CDR3nt: TGCAGCGCCTGGGTAGGGTTGAATGAAAAACTGTTTTTT; CDR3aa: CSAWVGLNEKLFF
v_gene: TRBV28; j_gene: TRBJ1-6; abundance: NA; d_gene: TRBD1; CDR3nt: TGTGCCAGCGGCAAACCACGGACAGGAGGGAATTCACCCCTCCACTTT; CDR3aa: CASGKPRTGGNSPLHF
v_gene: TRBV7-3; j_gene: TRBJ2-7; abundance: many; d_gene: TRBD2; CDR3nt: TGTGCCAGCAGCATACGAGGGACTAGCGGAATCTCCTACGAGCAGTACTTC; CDR3aa: CASSIRGTSGISYEQYF
v_gene: TRBV2; j_gene: TRBJ2-1; abundance: few; d_gene: NA; CDR3nt: TGTGCCAGTAGGCCGGGCCTCTCGTTGGGCAATGAGCAGTTCTTC; CDR3aa: CASRPGLSLGNEQFF
v_gene: TRBV25-1; j_gene: TRBJ1-2; abundance: NA; d_gene: TRBD1; CDR3nt: TGTGCCAGCAGTGTGACAGGGGGGACTGGCTACACCTTC; CDR3aa: CASSVTGGTGYTF
v_gene: TRBV20-1; j_gene: TRBJ2-5; abundance: few; d_gene: NA; CDR3nt: TGCAGTGCGACCCGGGACTCGCAAGAGACCCAGTACTTC; CDR3aa: CSATRDSQETQYF
v_gene: TRBV19; j_gene: TRBJ2-7; abundance: many; d_gene: TRBD1; CDR3nt: TGTGCCAGTAAATCCGGGACAGGTTCCTACGAGCAGTACTTC; CDR3aa: CASKSGTGSYEQYF
v_gene: TRBV11-2; j_gene: TRBJ2-4; abundance: many; d_gene: NA; CDR3nt: TGTGCCAGCAGCTCCCGTGGGGGAGGGGGCCGCAAAAACATTCAGTACTTC; CDR3aa: CASSSRGGGGRKNIQYF
v_gene: TRBV30; j_gene: TRBJ2-3; abundance: few; d_gene: NA; CDR3nt: TGTGCCTGGAGTGCCGCGGGACAGACCACAGATACGCAGTATTTT; CDR3aa: CAWSAAGQTTDTQYF
v_gene: TRBV7-6; j_gene: TRBJ1-1; abundance: many; d_gene: NA; CDR3nt: TGTGCCAGCGGGCTGCAGGGACGAGCAACTGAAGCTTTCTTT; CDR3aa: CASGLQGRATEAFF
v_gene: TRBV4-1; j_gene: TRBJ2-7; abundance: few; d_gene: TRBD2; CDR3nt: TGCGCCAGCAGCCAAGATCCCGGACTAGTGGGGCACGAGCAGTACTTC; CDR3aa: CASSQDPGLVGHEQYF
v_gene: TRBV3-1; j_gene: TRBJ1-2; abundance: NA; d_gene: NA; CDR3nt: TGTGCCAGCAGCCAACTGGGGGGAGACTACACCTTC; CDR3aa: CASSQLGGDYTF
v_gene: TRBV29-1; j_gene: TRBJ2-2; abundance: NA; d_gene: NA; CDR3nt: TGCAGCGTTGAAGTTGTTGGTACCGGGGAGCTGTTTTTT; CDR3aa: CSVEVVGTGELFF
v_gene: TRBV27; j_gene: TRBJ2-1; abundance: NA; d_gene: NA; CDR3nt: TGTGCCAGCAGTTTATCGATTTCCAATGAGCAGTTCTTC; CDR3aa: CASSLSISNEQFF
v_gene: TRBV9; j_gene: TRBJ2-7; abundance: few; d_gene: NA; CDR3nt: TGTGCCAGCAGCGCCGGGGACTTTGTGTCCTACGAGCAGTACTTC; CDR3aa: CASSAGDFVSYEQYF
v_gene: TRBV5-1; j_gene: TRBJ2-1; abundance: NA; d_gene: TRBD2; CDR3nt: TGCGCCAGCAGCTTACTAGCGGGAGTCAATGAGCAGTTCTTC; CDR3aa: CASSLLAGVNEQFF
v_gene: TRBV7-2; j_gene: TRBJ1-5; abundance: many; d_gene: TRBD1; CDR3nt: TGTGCCAGCAGCAACCAGGGGGGGTCTAATCAGCCCCAGCATTTT; CDR3aa: CASSNQGGSNQPQHF
v_gene: TRBV20-1; j_gene: TRBJ2-7; abundance: NA; d_gene: TRBD1; CDR3nt: TGCAGTGCCTTACCCCGACAGGGGGCATCCTACGAGCAGTACTTC; CDR3aa: CSALPRQGASYEQYF